The clone carrying this T cell receptor beta chain has ten or more counts. The sample is drawn from a study of T cells after yellow fever vaccination. One entry per CDR3 protein results from TCRdb running MiXCR on the 5' RACE reads. The table lists roughly 27,000 distinct CDR3 sequences, about 4.7% of them singletons. CDR1 is MNHEY and CDR2 is SVGAGI in the germline V gene. The CDR3 is 15 residues long. V shed 2 bases and J shed 2 bases, with 13 bases lying between them. V usage is TRBV6-5 and J usage is TRBJ2-7; perhaps TRBD2 as D (6 bases). The specimen was CD8+ T cells sorted from PBMCs, collected 10 days after the yellow fever booster vaccination. The TCR originated in a man aged 25 to 40 who received the YFV17D yellow fever vaccine. This CDR3 is CASSYPREFAYEQYF. The DNA for the CDR3 is TGTGCCAGCAGTTACCCCCGGGAGTTCGCCTACGAGCAGTACTTC.